This TCR beta chain was recorded in a study of long-term antiretroviral therapy in people with HIV. Germline V lookup: CDR1 SGHRS, CDR2 YFSETQ. This CDR3 comprises 14 residues. Trimming cost V 4 bases and J 7 bases; bases outside gene matches: 10. Survey-level immunoSEQ v3.0 assays were run. Some clones are missing from TCRdb's copy, which holds only in-frame ones; the method was immunoSEQ multiplex PCR. The sample holds fewer than 20,000 clones, around 79% seen once. The sequence came from a young man with HIV. The material was unsorted PBMCs, obtained at the start of antiretroviral therapy. The chain combines TRBV5-1 with TRBJ2-7, with 8 bases matching TRBD1. The CDR3 spells CASSQDREGREQYF. The CDR3 DNA is TGCGCCAGCAGCCAGGACAGGGAAGGCAGGGAGCAGTACTTC.